This TCR beta chain was recorded in a study of cytomegalovirus exposure and HLA in healthy donors. The overall study: Among the 350 to 400 donors who were genotyped, about 80% fell in the genetic ancestry cluster that is associated with self-reported Caucasian donors.

This CDR3 comprises 16 residues. Trimming took 9 bases from V and 1 from J, leaving 19 bases between them. The germline V gene encodes CDR1 MGHRA and CDR2 YSYEKL. The study ran its PCR with 60 Vbeta and 13 Jbeta primers. TCRdb's copy holds only in-frame clones and misses some; the assay was immunoSEQ multiplex PCR. The data hold 150,000 to 200,000 clones, with over 75% observed a single time. Only one count was recorded for this clone. The rearrangement uses TRBV4-1 and TRBJ1-3; D possibly corresponds to TRBD1 (6 bases). The source of this sequence is a woman under 30 in good health and CMV-seronegative. Sample: PBMCs. This chain's CDR3 is CASSLDSQISGNTIYF. DNA of the CDR3: TGCGCCAGTTCCCTGGACAGCCAGATATCTGGAAACACCATATATTTT.